A few counts support the clone carrying this T cell receptor beta chain. Its specificity is unknown. Via MiXCR, TCRdb re-called the reads, giving one row per CDR3 protein. The sample has about 310,000 distinct CDR3 sequences, about 25% seen once. V gave up 3 bases and J gave up 2 bases, with 14 bases separating them. CDR1 MDHEN and CDR2 SYDVKM come from the germline V gene. The CDR3 sequence is 16 residues long. This record belongs to a study of T cell repertoires in cytomegalovirus infection. At the level of the study: The authors used CMV epitopes that were HLA-C-restricted (recently identified) and HLA-B-restricted (well studied). In public TCR beta signatures, there were indications of both CMV infection and matching HLA type. The study, taken as a whole, reports: Dominating the ex vivo response were HLA-C-restricted CMV-specific TCR beta clonotypes.

The sequences come from cultured PBMCs, collected from culture after CMV antigen stimulation. V and J are TRBV28 and TRBJ2-1; D possibly uses TRBD1 or TRBD2 (5 bases each). The source of this sequence is a human donor in good health (CMV status not recorded). Some clones in this sample may be carry-over from other donors' samples. CDR3 loop: CASSFRETSTYNEQFF. In DNA, the CDR3 is TGTGCCAGCAGTTTCAGGGAAACTAGTACCTACAATGAGCAGTTCTTC.